The sequence of this TCR beta chain was determined in a study of OX40 agonist ivuxolimab in advanced cancers. Whole-study context: Administration of intravenous ivuxolimab to patients occurred every 2 weeks at 0.01 to 10 mg/kg.

Patients were excluded for autoimmune disease history or systemic immunosuppression. V gave up 1 base and J gave up 2 bases; unmatched junction bases: 13. The germline CDR1 and CDR2 sequences are SEHNR and FQNEAQ (reference sequence). The CDR3 has 18 residues. Generated by immunoSEQ multiplex PCR, the TCRdb table keeps only in-frame clones and is missing some. The sample shows some 45,000 clones, approximately 86% of them seen only once. The chain is built from TRBV7-9 and TRBJ1-2; TRBD1 agrees at 7 bases. The TCR comes from an adult with an advanced solid tumor such as melanoma, head and neck, liver or kidney cancer. The material was CD4+ or CD8+ T cells sorted from blood, obtained in a trial of the OX40 agonist ivuxolimab. The CDR3 coding sequence is TGTGCCAGCAGCTTAGATCGATTCGGACAGGAGGCGAACTATGGCTACACCTTC. Translating it yields CASSLDRFGQEANYGYTF.